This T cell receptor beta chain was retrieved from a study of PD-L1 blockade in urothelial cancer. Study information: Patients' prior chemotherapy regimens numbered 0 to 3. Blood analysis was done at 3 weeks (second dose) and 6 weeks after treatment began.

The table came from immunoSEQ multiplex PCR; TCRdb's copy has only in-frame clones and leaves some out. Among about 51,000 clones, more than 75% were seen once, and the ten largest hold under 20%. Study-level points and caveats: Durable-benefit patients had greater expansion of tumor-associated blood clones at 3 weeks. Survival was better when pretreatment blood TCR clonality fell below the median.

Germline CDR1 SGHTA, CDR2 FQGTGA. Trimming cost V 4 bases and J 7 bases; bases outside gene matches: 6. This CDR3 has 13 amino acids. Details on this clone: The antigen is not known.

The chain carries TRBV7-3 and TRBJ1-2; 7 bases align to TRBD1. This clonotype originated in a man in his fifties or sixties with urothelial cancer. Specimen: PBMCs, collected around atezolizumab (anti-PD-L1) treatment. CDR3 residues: CASSYRQGAGYTF. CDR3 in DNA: TGTGCCAGCAGCTACAGACAGGGAGCTGGCTACACCTTC.